This T cell receptor (beta chain) comes out of a study of blood T cell repertoires in COVID-19. Study-wide background: COVID-19 samples collected from the United States, Italy and Spain covered acute and convalescent phases.

Using immunoSEQ multiplex PCR, the repertoire was profiled, and TCRdb retains in-frame clones only, with some absent. The sample lists some 39,000 clones; 80% to 90% were seen once. The CDR3 is 15 amino acids. The V gene's germline CDR1 is SGHKS and CDR2 YYEKEE (reference sequence). V lost 6 bases, J lost 1 base, and 9 bases stayed unmatched. The receptor was isolated from a man aged 35-49 years with active COVID-19. Sequenced material: peripheral blood. The gene calls are TRBV5-5 and TRBJ2-5; 7 bases line up with TRBD2. The CDR3 loop reads CASTPRPGGQETQYF. CDR3 bases: TGTGCCAGCACCCCGCGCCCGGGAGGCCAAGAGACCCAGTACTTC.